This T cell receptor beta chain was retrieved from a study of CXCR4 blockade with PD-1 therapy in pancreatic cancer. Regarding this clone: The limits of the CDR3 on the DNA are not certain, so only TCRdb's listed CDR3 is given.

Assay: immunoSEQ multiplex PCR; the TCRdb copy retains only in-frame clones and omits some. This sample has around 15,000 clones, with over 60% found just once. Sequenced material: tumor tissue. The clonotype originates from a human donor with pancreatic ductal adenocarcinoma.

This chain's CDR3 is CASSQVGTGAHLTF. This sequence joins TRBV14 and TRBJ1-2; the table names TRBD1, a call not compared with the DNA. 14 amino acids form the CDR3, both terminal residues included. The V gene's germline CDR1 is SGHDN and CDR2 FVKESK.